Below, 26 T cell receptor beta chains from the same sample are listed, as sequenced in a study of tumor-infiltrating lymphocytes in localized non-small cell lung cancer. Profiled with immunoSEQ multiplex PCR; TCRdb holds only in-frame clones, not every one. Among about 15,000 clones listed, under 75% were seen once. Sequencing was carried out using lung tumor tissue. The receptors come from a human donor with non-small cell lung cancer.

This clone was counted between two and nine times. Written as DNA, the CDR3 is TGTGCCAGCAGCTTAGGGACTAGCGAATACACCGGGGAGCTGTTTTTT. Amino acids: CASSLGTSEYTGELFF. The chain combines TRBV7-3 with TRBJ2-2, with 10 bases that match TRBD2. The CDR3 is made up of 16 amino acids. The trim removed 2 bases at V and 3 bases at J, leaving 3 bases unmatched. The V gene's germline CDR1 is SGHTA and CDR2 FQGTGA.

The DNA for the CDR3 is TGTGCCAGTAGTATAGTCCTAGATGTCGGAGTACGGAGCTCCTACAATGAGCAGTTCTTC. This codes for CASSIVLDVGVRSSYNEQFF. The rearrangement links TRBV19 to TRBJ2-1; no reliable D call. From germline, CDR1 is LNHDA and CDR2 SQIVND (reference sequence). V shed 1 base and J shed 0 bases, with 22 bases lying between them. CDR3 length equals 20 residues.

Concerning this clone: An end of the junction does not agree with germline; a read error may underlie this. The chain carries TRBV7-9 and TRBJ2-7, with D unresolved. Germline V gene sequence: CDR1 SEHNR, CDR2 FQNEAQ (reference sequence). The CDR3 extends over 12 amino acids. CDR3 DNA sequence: TGTGCCAGCAGCTTAGCGGCCTGGGATATTTGGTTC. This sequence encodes CASSLAAWDIWF.

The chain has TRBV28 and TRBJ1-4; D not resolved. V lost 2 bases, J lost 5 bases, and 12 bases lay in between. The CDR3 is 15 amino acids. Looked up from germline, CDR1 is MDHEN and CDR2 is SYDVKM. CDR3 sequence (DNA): TGTGCCAGCAGTTTACGTGGACGGATAAATGAAAAACTGTTTTTT. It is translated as CASSLRGRINEKLFF.

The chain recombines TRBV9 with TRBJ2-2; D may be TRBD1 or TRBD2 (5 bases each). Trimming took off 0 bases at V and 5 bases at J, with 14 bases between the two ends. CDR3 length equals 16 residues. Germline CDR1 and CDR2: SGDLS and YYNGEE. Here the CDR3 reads CASSVGGTRTTGELFF. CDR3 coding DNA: TGTGCCAGCAGCGTAGGAGGGACCCGAACAACCGGGGAGCTGTTTTTT. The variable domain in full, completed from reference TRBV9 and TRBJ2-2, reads DSGVTQTPKHLITATGQRVTLRCSPRSGDLSVYWYQQSLDQGLQFLIQYYNGEERAKGNILERFSAQQFPDLHSELNLSSLELGDSALYFCASSVGGTRTTGELFFGEGSRLTVL.

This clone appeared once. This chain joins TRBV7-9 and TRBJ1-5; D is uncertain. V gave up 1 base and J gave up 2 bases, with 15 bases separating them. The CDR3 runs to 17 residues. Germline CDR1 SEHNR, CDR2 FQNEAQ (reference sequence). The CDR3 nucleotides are TGTGCCAGCAGCTTAGGGAGAGGACTGGGAGGCAATCAGCCCCAGCATTTT. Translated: CASSLGRGLGGNQPQHF.

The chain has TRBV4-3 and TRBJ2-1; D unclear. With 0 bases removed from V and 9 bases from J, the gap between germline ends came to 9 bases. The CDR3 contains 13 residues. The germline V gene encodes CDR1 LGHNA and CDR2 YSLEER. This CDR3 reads CASSQEAYGEQFF. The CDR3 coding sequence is TGCGCCAGCAGCCAAGAGGCGTACGGTGAGCAGTTCTTC.

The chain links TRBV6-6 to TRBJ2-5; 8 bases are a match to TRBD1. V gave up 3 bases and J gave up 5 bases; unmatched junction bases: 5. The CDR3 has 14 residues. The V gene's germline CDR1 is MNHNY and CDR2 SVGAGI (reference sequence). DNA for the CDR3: TGTGCCAGCAGTTATCAGGGGGCTGGGGAGACCCAGTACTTC. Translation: CASSYQGAGETQYF.

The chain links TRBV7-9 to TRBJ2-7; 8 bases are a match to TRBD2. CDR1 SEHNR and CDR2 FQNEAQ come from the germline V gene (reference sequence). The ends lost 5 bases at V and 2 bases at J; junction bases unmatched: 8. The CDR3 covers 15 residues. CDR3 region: CASSLAGGDPYEQYF. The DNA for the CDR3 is TGTGCCAGCAGCCTTGCGGGGGGCGATCCCTACGAGCAGTACTTC.

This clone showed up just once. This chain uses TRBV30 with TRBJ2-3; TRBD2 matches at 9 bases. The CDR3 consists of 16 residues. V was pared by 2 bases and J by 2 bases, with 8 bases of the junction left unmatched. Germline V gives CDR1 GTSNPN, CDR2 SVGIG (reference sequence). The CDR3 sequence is CAWSRGLAGNTDTQYF. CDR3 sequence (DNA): TGTGCCTGGAGTCGGGGTCTAGCGGGAAACACAGATACGCAGTATTTT. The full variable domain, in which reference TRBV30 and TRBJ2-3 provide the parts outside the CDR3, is SQTIHQWPATLVQPVGSPLSLECTVEGTSNPNLYWYRQAAGRGLQLLFYSVGIGQISSEVPQNLSASRPQDRQFILSSKKLLLSDSGFYLCAWSRGLAGNTDTQYFGPGTRLTVL.

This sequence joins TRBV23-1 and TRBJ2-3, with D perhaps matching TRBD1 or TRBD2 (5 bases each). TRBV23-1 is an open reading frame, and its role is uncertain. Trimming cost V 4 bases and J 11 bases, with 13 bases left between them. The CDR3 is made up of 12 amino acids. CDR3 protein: CASSRLPGRQYF. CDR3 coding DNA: TGCGCCAGCAGTCGCCTACCGGGACGGCAGTATTTT.

The CDR3 bases are TGTGCCAGCAGCTCTAGACTAGCGGGATCCTACAATGAGCAGTTCTTC. Its translation: CASSSRLAGSYNEQFF. The chain links TRBV7-2 to TRBJ2-1, with 11 bases fitting TRBD2. With V trimmed by 4 bases and J by 1 base, 3 bases remained unmatched. The CDR3 totals 16 residues. Germline V lookup: CDR1 SGHTA, CDR2 FQGNSA.

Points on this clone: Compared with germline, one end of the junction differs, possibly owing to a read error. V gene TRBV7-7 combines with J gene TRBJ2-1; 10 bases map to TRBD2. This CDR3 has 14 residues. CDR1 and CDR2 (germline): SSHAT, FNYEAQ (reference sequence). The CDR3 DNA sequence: TGTGCTAGCAGCTTAGCTAGCGGGAGCAATGAGCAGTTCTTC. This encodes CASSLASGSNEQFF.

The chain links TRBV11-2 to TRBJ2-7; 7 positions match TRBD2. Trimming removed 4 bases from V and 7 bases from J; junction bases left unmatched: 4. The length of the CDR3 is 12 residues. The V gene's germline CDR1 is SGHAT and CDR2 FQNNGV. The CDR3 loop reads CASSWEGWEQYF. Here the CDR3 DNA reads TGTGCCAGCAGCTGGGAGGGGTGGGAGCAGTACTTC.

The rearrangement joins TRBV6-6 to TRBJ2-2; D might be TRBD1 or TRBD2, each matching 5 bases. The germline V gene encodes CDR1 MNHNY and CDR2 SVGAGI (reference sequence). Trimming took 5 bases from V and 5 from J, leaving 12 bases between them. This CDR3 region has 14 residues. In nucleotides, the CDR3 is TGTGCCAGCAGTCTTGGGGGTGAGACCGGGGAGCTGTTTTTT. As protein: CASSLGGETGELFF.

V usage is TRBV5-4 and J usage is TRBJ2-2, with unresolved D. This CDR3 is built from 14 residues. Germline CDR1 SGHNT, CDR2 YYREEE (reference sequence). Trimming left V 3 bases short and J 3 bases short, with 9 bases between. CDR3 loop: CASSSSQYTGELFF. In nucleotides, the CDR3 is TGTGCCAGCAGCTCGTCACAGTACACCGGGGAGCTGTTTTTT.

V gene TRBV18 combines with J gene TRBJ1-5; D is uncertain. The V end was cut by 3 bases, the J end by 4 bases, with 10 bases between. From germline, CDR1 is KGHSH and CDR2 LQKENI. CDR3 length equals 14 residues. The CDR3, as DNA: TGTGCCAGCTCACCGGGCGGTCAGAATCAGCCCCAGCATTTT. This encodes CASSPGGQNQPQHF.

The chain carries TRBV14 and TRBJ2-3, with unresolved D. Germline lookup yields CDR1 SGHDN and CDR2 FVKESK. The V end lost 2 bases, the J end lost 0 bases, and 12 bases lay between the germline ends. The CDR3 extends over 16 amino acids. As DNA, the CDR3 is TGTGCCAGCAGCCAACTCCGTTCAGGTAGCACAGATACGCAGTATTTT. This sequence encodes CASSQLRSGSTDTQYF.

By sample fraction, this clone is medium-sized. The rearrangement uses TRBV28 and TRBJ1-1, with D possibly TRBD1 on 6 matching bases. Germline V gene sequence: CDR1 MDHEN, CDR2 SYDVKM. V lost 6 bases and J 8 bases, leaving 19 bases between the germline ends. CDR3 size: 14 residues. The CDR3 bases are TGTGCCAGCAGCTTAATCCGGGACACCCTAGAAGCTTTCTTT. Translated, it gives CASSLIRDTLEAFF.

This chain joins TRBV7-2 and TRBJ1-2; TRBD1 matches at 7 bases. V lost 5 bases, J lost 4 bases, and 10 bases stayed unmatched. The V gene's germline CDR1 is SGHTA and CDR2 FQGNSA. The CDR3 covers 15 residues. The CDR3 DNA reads TGTGCCAGCAGCCGGAGTACAGGGGATGGCTATGGCTACACCTTC. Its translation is CASSRSTGDGYGYTF.

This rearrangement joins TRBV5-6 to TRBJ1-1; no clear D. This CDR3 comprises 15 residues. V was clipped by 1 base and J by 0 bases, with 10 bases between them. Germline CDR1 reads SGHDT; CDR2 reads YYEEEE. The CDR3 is CASSLNGGMNTEAFF. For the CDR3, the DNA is TGTGCCAGCAGCTTGAACGGCGGGATGAACACTGAAGCTTTCTTT.

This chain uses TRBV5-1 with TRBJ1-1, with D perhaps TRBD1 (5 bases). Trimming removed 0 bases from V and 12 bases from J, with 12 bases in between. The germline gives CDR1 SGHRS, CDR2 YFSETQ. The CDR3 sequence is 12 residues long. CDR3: CASSLVGGRTFF. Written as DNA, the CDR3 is TGCGCCAGCAGCTTGGTGGGGGGGAGGACTTTCTTT.

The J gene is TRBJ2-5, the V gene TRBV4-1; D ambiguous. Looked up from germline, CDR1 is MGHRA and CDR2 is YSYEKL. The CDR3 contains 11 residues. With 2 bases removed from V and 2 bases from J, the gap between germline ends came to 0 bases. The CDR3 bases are TGCGCCAGCAGCCAACAAGAGACCCAGTACTTC. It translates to CASSQQETQYF.

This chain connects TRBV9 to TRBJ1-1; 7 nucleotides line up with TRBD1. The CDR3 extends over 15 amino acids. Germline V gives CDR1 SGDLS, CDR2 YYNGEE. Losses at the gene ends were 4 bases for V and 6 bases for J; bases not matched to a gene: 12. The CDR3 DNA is TGTGCCAGCAGCCCACTAGACAGGGCTTTCCCTGAAGCTTTCTTT. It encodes CASSPLDRAFPEAFF.

CDR3 region: CASSEETGGTDTQYF. The CDR3 DNA is TGTGCCAGCAGTGAAGAAACGGGAGGCACAGATACGCAGTATTTT. The chain joins TRBV6-1 to TRBJ2-3, with D perhaps matching TRBD2 (6 bases). The CDR3 extends over 15 amino acids. Germline values: CDR1 MNHNS, CDR2 SASEGT. V was trimmed by 1 base and J by 1 base, leaving 9 bases between them.

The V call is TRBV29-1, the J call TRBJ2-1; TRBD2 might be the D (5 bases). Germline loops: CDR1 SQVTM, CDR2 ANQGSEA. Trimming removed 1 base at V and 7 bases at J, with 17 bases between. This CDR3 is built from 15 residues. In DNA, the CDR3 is TGCAGCGTTGAAGGGGTGAGAGAGGGTTTTAATGAGCAGTTCTTC. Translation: CSVEGVREGFNEQFF.